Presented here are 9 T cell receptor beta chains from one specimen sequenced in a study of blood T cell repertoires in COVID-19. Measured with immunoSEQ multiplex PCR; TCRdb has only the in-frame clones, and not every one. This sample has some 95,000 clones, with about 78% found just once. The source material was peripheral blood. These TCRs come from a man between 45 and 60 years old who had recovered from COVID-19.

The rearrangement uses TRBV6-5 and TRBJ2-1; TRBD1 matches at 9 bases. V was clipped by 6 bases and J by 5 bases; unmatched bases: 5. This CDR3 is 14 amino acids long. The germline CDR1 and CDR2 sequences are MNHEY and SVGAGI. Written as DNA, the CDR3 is TGTGCCAGCAGGGCCCGGGACAGGGACAATGAGCAGTTCTTC. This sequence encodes CASRARDRDNEQFF.

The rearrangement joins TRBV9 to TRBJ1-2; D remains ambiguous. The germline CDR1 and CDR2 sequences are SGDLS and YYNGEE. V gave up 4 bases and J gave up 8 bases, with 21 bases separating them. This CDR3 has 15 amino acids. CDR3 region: CASSSPQVSSQGYTF. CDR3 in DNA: TGTGCCAGCAGCTCACCCCAGGTGTCGTCTCAAGGCTACACCTTC.

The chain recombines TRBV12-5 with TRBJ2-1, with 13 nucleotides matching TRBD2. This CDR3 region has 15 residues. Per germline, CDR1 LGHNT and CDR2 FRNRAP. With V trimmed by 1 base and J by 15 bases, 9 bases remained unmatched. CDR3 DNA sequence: TGTGCTAGTGGTTTGGATGGACTAGCGGGGGCCCGATGGTTCTTC. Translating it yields CASGLDGLAGARWFF.

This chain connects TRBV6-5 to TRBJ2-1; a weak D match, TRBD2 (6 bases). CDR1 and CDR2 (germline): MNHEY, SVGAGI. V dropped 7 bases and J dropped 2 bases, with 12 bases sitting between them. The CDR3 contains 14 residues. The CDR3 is CASTMGGAYNEQFF. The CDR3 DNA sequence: TGTGCCAGCACAATGGGCGGGGCCTACAATGAGCAGTTCTTC.

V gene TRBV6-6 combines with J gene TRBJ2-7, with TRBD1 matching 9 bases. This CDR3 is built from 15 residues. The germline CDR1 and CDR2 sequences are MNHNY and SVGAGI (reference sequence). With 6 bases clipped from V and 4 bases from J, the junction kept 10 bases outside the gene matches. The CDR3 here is CASSGPQGAVYEQYF. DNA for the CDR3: TGTGCCAGCAGCGGCCCACAGGGGGCGGTTTACGAGCAGTACTTC.

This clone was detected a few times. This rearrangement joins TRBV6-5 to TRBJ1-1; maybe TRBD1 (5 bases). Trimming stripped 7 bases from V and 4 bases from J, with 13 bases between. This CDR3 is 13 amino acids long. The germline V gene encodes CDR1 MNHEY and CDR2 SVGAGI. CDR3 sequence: CASTHRGGTEAFF. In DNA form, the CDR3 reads TGTGCCAGCACCCATAGGGGCGGCACTGAAGCTTTCTTT.

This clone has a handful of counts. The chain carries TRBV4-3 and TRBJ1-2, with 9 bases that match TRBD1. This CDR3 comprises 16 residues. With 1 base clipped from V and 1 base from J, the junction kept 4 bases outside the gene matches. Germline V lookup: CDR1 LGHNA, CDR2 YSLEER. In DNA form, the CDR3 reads TGCGCCAGCAGCCAAGGACCGGGACAGGGTAACTATGGCTACACCTTC. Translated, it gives CASSQGPGQGNYGYTF.

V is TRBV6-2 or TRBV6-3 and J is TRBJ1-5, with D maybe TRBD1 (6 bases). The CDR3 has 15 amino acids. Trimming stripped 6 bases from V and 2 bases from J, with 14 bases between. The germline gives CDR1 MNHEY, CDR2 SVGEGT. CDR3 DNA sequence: TGTGCCAGCAGCCCACCCAGGGGTGGCAATCAGCCCCAGCATTTT. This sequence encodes CASSPPRGGNQPQHF.

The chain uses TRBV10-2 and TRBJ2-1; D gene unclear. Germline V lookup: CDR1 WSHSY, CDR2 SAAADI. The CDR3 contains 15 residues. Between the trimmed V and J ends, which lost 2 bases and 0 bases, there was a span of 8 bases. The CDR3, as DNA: TGCGCCAGCAGTGAGACAGCAGCCTCCTACAATGAGCAGTTCTTC. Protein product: CASSETAASYNEQFF.